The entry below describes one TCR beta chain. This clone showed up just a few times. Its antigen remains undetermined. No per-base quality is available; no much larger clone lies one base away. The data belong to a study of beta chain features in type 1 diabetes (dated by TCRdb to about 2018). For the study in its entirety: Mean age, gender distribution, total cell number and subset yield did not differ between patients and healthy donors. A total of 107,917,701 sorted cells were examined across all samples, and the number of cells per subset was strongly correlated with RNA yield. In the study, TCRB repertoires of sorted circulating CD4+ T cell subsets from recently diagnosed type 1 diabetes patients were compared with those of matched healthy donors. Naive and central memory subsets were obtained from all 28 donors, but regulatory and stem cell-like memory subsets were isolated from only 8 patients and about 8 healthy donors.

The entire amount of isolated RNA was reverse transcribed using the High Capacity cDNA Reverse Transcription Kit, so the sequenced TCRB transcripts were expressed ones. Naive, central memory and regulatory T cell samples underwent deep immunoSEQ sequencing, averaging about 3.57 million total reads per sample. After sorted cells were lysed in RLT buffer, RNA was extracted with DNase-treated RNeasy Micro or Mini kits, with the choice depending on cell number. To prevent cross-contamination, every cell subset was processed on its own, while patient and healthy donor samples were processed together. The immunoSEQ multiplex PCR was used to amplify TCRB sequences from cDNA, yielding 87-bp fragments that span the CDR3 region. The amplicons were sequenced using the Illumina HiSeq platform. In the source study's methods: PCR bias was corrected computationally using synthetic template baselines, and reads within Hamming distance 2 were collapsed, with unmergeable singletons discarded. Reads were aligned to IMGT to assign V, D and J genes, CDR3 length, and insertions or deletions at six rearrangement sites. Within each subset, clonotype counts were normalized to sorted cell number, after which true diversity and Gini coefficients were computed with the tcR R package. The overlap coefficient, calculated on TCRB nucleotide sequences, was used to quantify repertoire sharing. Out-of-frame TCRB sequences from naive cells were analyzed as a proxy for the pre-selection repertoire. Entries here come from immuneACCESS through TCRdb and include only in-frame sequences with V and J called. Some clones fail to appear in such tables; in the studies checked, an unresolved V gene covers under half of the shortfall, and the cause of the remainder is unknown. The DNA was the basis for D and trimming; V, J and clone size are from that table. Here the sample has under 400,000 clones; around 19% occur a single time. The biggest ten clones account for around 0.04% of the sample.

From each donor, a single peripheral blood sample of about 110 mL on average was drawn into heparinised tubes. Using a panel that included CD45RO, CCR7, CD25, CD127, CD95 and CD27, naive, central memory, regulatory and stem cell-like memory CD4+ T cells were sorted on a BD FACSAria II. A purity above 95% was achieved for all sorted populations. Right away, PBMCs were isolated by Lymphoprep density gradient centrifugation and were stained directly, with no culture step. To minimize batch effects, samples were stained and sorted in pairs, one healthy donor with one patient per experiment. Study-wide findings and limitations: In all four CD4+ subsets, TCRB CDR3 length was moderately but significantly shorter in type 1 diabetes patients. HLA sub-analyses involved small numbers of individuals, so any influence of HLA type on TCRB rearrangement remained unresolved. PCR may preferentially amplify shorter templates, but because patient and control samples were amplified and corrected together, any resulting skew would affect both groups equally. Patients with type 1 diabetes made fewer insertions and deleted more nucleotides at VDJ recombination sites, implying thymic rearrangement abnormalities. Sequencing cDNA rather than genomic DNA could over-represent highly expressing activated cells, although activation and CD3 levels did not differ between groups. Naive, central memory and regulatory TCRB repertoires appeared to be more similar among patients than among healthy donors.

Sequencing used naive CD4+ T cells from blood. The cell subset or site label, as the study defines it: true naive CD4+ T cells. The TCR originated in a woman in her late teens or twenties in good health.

The CDR3 in this case is CASSLVGVGPGPDTQYF. DNA sequence: TGTGCCAGCAGCTTAGTCGGTGTGGGGCCCGGCCCAGATACGCAGTATTTT. The rearranged segments are TRBV7-9 and TRBJ2-3; TRBD1 might be the D gene, on 5 matching bases. The germline V gene (reference sequence) yields SEHNR for CDR1 and FQNEAQ for CDR2. Counted from cysteine to phenylalanine, this CDR3 has 17 amino acids. Left in the record is the CDR3 DNA by itself, 51 bases read in frame from the first base. V and J lose 1 base and 4 bases, and a span of 18 bases separates them.